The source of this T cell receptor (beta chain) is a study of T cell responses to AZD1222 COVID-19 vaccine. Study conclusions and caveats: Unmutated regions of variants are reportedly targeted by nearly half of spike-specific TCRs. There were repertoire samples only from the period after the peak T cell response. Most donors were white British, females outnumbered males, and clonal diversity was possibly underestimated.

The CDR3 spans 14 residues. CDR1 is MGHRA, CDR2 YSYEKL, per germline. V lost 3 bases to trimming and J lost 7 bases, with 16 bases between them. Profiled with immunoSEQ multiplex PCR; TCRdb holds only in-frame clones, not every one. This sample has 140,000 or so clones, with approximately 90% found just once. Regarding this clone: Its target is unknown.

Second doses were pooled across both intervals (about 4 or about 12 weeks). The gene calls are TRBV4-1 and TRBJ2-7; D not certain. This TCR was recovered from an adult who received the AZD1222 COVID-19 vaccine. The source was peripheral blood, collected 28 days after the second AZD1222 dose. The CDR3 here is CASSQERTAREQYF. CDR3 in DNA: TGCGCCAGCAGCCAGGAGCGTACGGCTCGTGAGCAGTACTTC.